Only a few counts were recorded for the clone carrying this T cell receptor beta chain. V was clipped by 4 bases and J by 6 bases; unmatched bases: 3. The germline V gene has CDR1 MNHEY and CDR2 SVGAGI. The CDR3 length is 15 residues. As originally analysed: Estimation of nucleated cell counts relied on the amplification of reference gene primers. Libraries were prepared by immunoSEQ multiplex PCR; TCRdb keeps only in-frame clonotypes and omits some of them. The DNA gave D and trimming, while V, J and clone size come from that table. The sample holds 60,000 or so clones, 70% to 90% seen once. This sample is part of a study of blood T cell repertoires in COVID-19. As for the study in general: Acute-phase and convalescent COVID-19 samples originated in the United States, Italy and Spain. The analysed material was cDNA or gDNA that came from T cells, B-cell-depleted T cells, or PBMCs.

Sequenced: peripheral blood. This receptor was taken from an older woman with active COVID-19. J is TRBJ2-1 and V is TRBV6-5; 13 positions match TRBD2. The CDR3 DNA sequence: TGTGCCAGCAGTTCGGGACTAGCGGGGAGCAATGAGCAGTTCTTC. Translated, it gives CASSSGLAGSNEQFF.